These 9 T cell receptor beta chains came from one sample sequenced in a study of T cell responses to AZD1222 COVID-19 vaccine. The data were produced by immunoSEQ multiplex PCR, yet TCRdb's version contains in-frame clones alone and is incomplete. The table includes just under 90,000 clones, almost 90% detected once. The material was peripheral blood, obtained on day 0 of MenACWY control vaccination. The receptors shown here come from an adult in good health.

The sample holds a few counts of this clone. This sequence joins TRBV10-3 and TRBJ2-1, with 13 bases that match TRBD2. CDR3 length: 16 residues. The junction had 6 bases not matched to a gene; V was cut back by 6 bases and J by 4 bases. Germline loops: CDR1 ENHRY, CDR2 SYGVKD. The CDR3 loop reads CAISSPGLAGYNEQFF. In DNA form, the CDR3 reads TGTGCCATCAGCTCTCCGGGACTAGCGGGGTACAATGAGCAGTTCTTC.

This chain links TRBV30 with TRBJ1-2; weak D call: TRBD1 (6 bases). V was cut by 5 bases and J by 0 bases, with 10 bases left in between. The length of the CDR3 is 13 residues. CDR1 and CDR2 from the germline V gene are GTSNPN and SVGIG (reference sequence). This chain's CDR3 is CAWARGANYGYTF. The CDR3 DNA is TGTGCCTGGGCCAGGGGAGCTAACTATGGCTACACCTTC.

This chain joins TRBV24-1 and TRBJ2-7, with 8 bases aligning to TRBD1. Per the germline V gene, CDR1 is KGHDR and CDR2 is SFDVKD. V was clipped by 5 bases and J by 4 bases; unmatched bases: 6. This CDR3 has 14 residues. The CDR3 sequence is CATSVSRQGYEQYF. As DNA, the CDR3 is TGTGCCACCAGTGTTTCTCGACAGGGGTACGAGCAGTACTTC.

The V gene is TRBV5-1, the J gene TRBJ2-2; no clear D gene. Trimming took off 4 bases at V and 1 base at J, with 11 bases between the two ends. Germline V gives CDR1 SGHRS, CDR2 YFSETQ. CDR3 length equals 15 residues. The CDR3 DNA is TGCGCCAGCAGCCCATTGGGAATGAACACCGGGGAGCTGTTTTTT. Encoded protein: CASSPLGMNTGELFF.

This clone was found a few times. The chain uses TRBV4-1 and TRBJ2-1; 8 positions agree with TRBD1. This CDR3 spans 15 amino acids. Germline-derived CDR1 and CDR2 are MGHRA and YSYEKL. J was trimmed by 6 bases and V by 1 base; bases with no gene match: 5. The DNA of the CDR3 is TGCGCCAGCAGCCAAGGGACAGGGTACCGCAATGAGCAGTTCTTC. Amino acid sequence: CASSQGTGYRNEQFF.

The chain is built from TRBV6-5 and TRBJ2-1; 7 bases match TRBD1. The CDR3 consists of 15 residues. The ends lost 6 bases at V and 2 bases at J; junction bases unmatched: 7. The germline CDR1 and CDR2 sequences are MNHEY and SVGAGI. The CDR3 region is CASSQQGTTYNEQFF. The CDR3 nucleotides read TGTGCCAGCAGCCAACAGGGGACCACCTACAATGAGCAGTTCTTC.

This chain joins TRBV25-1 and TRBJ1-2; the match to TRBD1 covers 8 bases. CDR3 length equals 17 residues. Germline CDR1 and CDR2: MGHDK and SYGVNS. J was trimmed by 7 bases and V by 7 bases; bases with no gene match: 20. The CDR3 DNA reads TGTGCCAGCATTCAATCAGGACAGGGACGGATTAGGGGTGGCTACACCTTC. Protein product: CASIQSGQGRIRGGYTF.

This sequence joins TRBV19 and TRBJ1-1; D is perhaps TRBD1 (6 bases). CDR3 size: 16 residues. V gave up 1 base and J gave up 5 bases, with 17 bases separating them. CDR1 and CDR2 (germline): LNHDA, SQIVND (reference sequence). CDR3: CASSIGGSRGKTEAFF. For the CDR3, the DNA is TGTGCCAGTAGTATAGGGGGTAGCAGGGGTAAAACTGAAGCTTTCTTT.

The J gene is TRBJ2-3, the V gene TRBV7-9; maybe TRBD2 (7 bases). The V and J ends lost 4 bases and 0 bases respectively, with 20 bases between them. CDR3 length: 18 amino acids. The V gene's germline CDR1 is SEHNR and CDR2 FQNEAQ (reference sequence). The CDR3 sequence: CASSSGVAGAGSTDTQYF. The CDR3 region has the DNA TGTGCCAGCAGCTCGGGCGTGGCGGGGGCAGGTAGCACAGATACGCAGTATTTT. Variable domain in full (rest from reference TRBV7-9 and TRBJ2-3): DTGVSQNPRHKITKRGQNVTFRCDPISEHNRLYWYRQTLGQGPEFLTYFQNEAQLEKSRLLSDRFSAERPKGSFSTLEIQRTEQGDSAMYLCASSSGVAGAGSTDTQYFGPGTRLTVL.